A single sample gave rise to the 24 T cell receptor beta chains below, sequenced in a study of Ad26.COV2.S vaccination and SARS-CoV-2 variants. Specified treatment: 15 to 20 received Ad26.COV2.S at low or high dose, single or two shots; roughly 5 received placebo; per-sample allocation not given. Sample collection was performed on day 63 after the first vaccine or placebo injection. Assay: immunoSEQ multiplex PCR; the TCRdb copy retains only in-frame clones and omits some. Here the sample spans about 350,000 clones, approximately 90% being singletons. Sequences were derived from peripheral blood, sampled in a trial of Ad26.COV2.S vaccine versus placebo. The receptors derive from a person between 18 and 65 years old who received the Ad26.COV2.S COVID-19 vaccine or a placebo.

The gene calls are TRBV24-1 and TRBJ1-5; 8 bases agree with TRBD1. Per the germline V gene, CDR1 is KGHDR and CDR2 is SFDVKD. V was pared by 9 bases and J by 6 bases, with 9 bases of the junction left unmatched. The CDR3 loop spans 14 amino acids. For the CDR3, the DNA is TGTGCCACCCTGACAGGGGTAAAAGTTCAGCCCCAGCATTTT. Amino acids: CATLTGVKVQPQHF.

The rearrangement links TRBV5-1 to TRBJ2-3; D call uncertain. CDR3 length equals 15 residues. V was shortened by 2 bases and J by 1 base, with 11 bases between the two germline ends. The germline CDR1 and CDR2 sequences are SGHRS and YFSETQ. The CDR3 DNA reads as TGCGCCAGCAGCTTAGCTGTTGGGCGCACAGATACGCAGTATTTT. The encoded protein is CASSLAVGRTDTQYF. The full variable domain, in which reference TRBV5-1 and TRBJ2-3 provide the parts outside the CDR3, is KAGVTQTPRYLIKTRGQQVTLSCSPISGHRSVSWYQQTPGQGLQFLFEYFSETQRNKGNFPGRFSGRQFSNSRSEMNVSTLELGDSALYLCASSLAVGRTDTQYFGPGTRLTVL.

The chain uses TRBV7-2 and TRBJ1-2; D gene ambiguous. This CDR3 has 13 amino acids. The V gene lost 1 base and the J gene lost 5 bases, with 8 bases spanning the gap. The germline V gene encodes CDR1 SGHTA and CDR2 FQGNSA. The CDR3 loop reads CASSLEPVYGYTF. The CDR3 DNA follows: TGTGCCAGCAGCTTAGAACCGGTTTATGGCTACACCTTC. Looking up the rest from reference TRBV7-2 and TRBJ1-2 gives the full variable domain: GAGVSQSPSNKVTEKGKDVELRCDPISGHTALYWYRQSLGQGLEFLIYFQGNSAPDKSGLPSDRFSAERTGGSVSTLTIQRTQQEDSAVYLCASSLEPVYGYTFGSGTRLTVV.

The V call is TRBV10-3, the J call TRBJ1-1; unclear D gene. Trimming removed 6 bases from V and 0 bases from J, with 14 bases in between. Per the germline V gene, CDR1 is ENHRY and CDR2 is SYGVKD. The CDR3 runs to 15 residues. DNA for the CDR3: TGTGCCATCAGATCAGCCCTCCTAGTGAACACTGAAGCTTTCTTT. This translates into CAIRSALLVNTEAFF.

The V call is TRBV28, the J call TRBJ1-2; TRBD1 matches at 10 bases. CDR1 MDHEN and CDR2 SYDVKM come from the germline V gene. V lost 7 bases, J lost 2 bases, and 4 bases stayed unmatched. This CDR3 has 14 amino acids. Here the CDR3 reads CASMEGQGNYGYTF. The CDR3 DNA sequence: TGTGCCAGCATGGAGGGACAGGGGAACTATGGCTACACCTTC.

The chain carries TRBV19 and TRBJ2-2, with D perhaps matching TRBD1 (5 bases). The CDR3 loop spans 15 amino acids. The V and J ends lost 3 bases and 2 bases respectively, with 10 bases between them. Per the germline V gene, CDR1 is LNHDA and CDR2 is SQIVND (reference sequence). CDR3 sequence reads: CASSMIRGNTGELFF. Written as DNA, the CDR3 is TGTGCCAGTAGTATGATTAGGGGAAACACCGGGGAGCTGTTTTTT.

V is TRBV5-1 and J is TRBJ1-1, with TRBD1 matching over 10 bases. Trimming at V came to 4 bases and at J to 6 bases, leaving 6 bases not matched to a gene. CDR1 and CDR2 (germline): SGHRS, YFSETQ. The CDR3 is 14 residues long. CDR3 in DNA: TGCGCCAGCAGCCCCGGGACAGGGGCGGCTGAAGCTTTCTTT. Translated, it gives CASSPGTGAAEAFF. Full variable domain (remainder filled in from reference TRBV5-1 and TRBJ1-1): KAGVTQTPRYLIKTRGQQVTLSCSPISGHRSVSWYQQTPGQGLQFLFEYFSETQRNKGNFPGRFSGRQFSNSRSEMNVSTLELGDSALYLCASSPGTGAAEAFFGQGTRLTVV.

The chain couples TRBV5-1 to TRBJ1-6, with TRBD1 as a possible D gene (6 bases). V lost 0 bases to trimming and J lost 8 bases, with 12 bases between them. This CDR3 contains 15 residues. Per germline, CDR1 SGHRS and CDR2 YFSETQ. The CDR3 protein is CASSLDPGADSPLHF. CDR3 bases: TGCGCCAGCAGCTTGGATCCGGGGGCAGATTCACCCCTCCACTTT.

The chain recombines TRBV6-5 with TRBJ1-2; the match to TRBD1 covers 8 bases. CDR3 length: 15 amino acids. Trimming at V came to 0 bases and at J to 5 bases, leaving 5 bases not matched to a gene. From germline, CDR1 is MNHEY and CDR2 SVGAGI. The CDR3 nucleotides read TGTGCCAGCAGTTACTCGAGCAGGGGGCGTTATGGCTACACCTTC. Translating gives CASSYSSRGRYGYTF.

This clone was seen more than once but under ten times. The chain couples TRBV7-2 to TRBJ1-5; D call uncertain. This CDR3 has 15 amino acids. V dropped 5 bases and J dropped 4 bases, with 15 bases sitting between them. The germline V gene has CDR1 SGHTA and CDR2 FQGNSA. The CDR3 reads CASSGGLSGNQPQHF. CDR3 DNA: TGTGCCAGCAGCGGCGGTCTATCGGGGAATCAGCCCCAGCATTTT. The whole variable domain, filled in from reference TRBV7-2 and TRBJ1-5, reads GAGVSQSPSNKVTEKGKDVELRCDPISGHTALYWYRQSLGQGLEFLIYFQGNSAPDKSGLPSDRFSAERTGGSVSTLTIQRTQQEDSAVYLCASSGGLSGNQPQHFGDGTRLSIL.

The V call is TRBV19, the J call TRBJ2-2; 10 nucleotides line up with TRBD2. The CDR3 runs 16 residues. Germline CDR1 and CDR2: LNHDA and SQIVND (reference sequence). V trimming: 4 bases; J trimming: 4 bases; junction bases outside the gene matches: 6. In DNA form, the CDR3 reads TGTGCCAGTAGTAATGGGTTAGCGGGGGGCACCGGGGAGCTGTTTTTT. This sequence encodes CASSNGLAGGTGELFF.

The chain is built from TRBV5-8 and TRBJ1-6, with a tentative D call TRBD1 (5 bases). The CDR3 is made up of 15 amino acids. The ends were cut back, 4 bases at V and 2 bases at J, with 10 bases in the middle. Germline CDR1 reads SGHTS; CDR2 reads YDEGEE. The CDR3 loop is CASSKGETYNSPLHF. As DNA, the CDR3 is TGTGCCAGCAGCAAAGGGGAGACCTATAATTCACCCCTCCACTTT.

The rearrangement joins TRBV5-1 to TRBJ1-3; perhaps TRBD1 as D (6 bases). The CDR3 sequence is 15 residues long. Germline CDR1 reads SGHRS; CDR2 reads YFSETQ. Trimming removed 2 bases from V and 2 bases from J, with 11 bases in between. CDR3 loop: CASSFGGTAGNTIYF. The CDR3 DNA is TGCGCCAGCAGCTTTGGGGGCACAGCTGGAAACACCATATATTTT.

This clone came up once. V usage is TRBV4-1 and J usage is TRBJ2-5; no reliable D call. Deletions cut 4 bases from V and 0 bases from J, with 9 bases between. CDR3 length: 14 amino acids. Per the germline V gene, CDR1 is MGHRA and CDR2 is YSYEKL. The CDR3 DNA reads as TGCGCCAGCAGCCTACAACGGAACCAAGAGACCCAGTACTTC. This codes for CASSLQRNQETQYF.

The genes are TRBV3-1 (or the pseudogene TRBV3-2) and TRBJ1-1; D unclear. V lost 3 bases, J lost 4 bases, and 3 bases lay in between. Germline assignment: CDR1 LGHDT and CDR2 YNNKEL (reference sequence). The CDR3 has 11 residues. The CDR3 coding sequence is TGTGCCAGCAGCCAGTCCACTGAAGCTTTCTTT. Protein sequence: CASSQSTEAFF.

The chain is built from TRBV7-2 and TRBJ2-1; 8 bases fit TRBD2. This CDR3 contains 15 residues. V lost 2 bases and J lost 4; bases outside the gene matches: 4. The germline V gene has CDR1 SGHTA and CDR2 FQGNSA. In DNA form, the CDR3 reads TGTGCCAGCAGCTTACGGGCGGGAGGTTACAATGAGCAGTTCTTC. This translates into CASSLRAGGYNEQFF. Full variable domain (remainder filled in from reference TRBV7-2 and TRBJ2-1): GAGVSQSPSNKVTEKGKDVELRCDPISGHTALYWYRQSLGQGLEFLIYFQGNSAPDKSGLPSDRFSAERTGGSVSTLTIQRTQQEDSAVYLCASSLRAGGYNEQFFGPGTRLTVL.

This chain connects TRBV2 to TRBJ1-6; 7 positions agree with TRBD1. Germline V lookup: CDR1 SNHLY, CDR2 FYNNEI. The ends lost 7 bases at V and 15 bases at J; junction bases unmatched: 18. This CDR3 region has 15 residues. The CDR3 is CASILQGSPGDVLHF. The CDR3 nucleotides read TGTGCCAGCATTTTACAGGGGTCCCCGGGGGACGTCCTCCACTTT.

The V gene is TRBV19, the J gene TRBJ1-2, with TRBD1 matching over 9 bases. CDR1 is LNHDA, CDR2 SQIVND, per germline (reference sequence). This CDR3 spans 14 amino acids. Here the CDR3 reads CASTKQGAEGGYTF. CDR3 in DNA: TGTGCGTCAACTAAACAGGGGGCAGAGGGTGGCTACACCTTC.

This chain uses TRBV7-9 with TRBJ1-4; the match to TRBD1 covers 8 bases. The CDR3 sequence is 14 residues long. V shed 5 bases, J shed 5 bases, and the junction held 4 bases outside the gene matches. Looked up from germline, CDR1 is SEHNR and CDR2 is FQNEAQ (reference sequence). The CDR3, as DNA: TGTGCCAGCAGCGCCGACAGGGGCAATGAAAAACTGTTTTTT. As protein: CASSADRGNEKLFF.

The rearrangement joins TRBV7-2 to TRBJ1-5, with TRBD1 matching over 7 bases. Germline-derived CDR1 and CDR2 are SGHTA and FQGNSA. With 5 bases clipped from V and 4 bases from J, the junction kept 5 bases outside the gene matches. The CDR3 is made up of 14 amino acids. CDR3 bases: TGTGCCAGCAGCATGGGACAGCTTAATCAGCCCCAGCATTTT. This gives the protein CASSMGQLNQPQHF. The full variable domain, rest sourced from reference TRBV7-2 and TRBJ1-5, is GAGVSQSPSNKVTEKGKDVELRCDPISGHTALYWYRQSLGQGLEFLIYFQGNSAPDKSGLPSDRFSAERTGGSVSTLTIQRTQQEDSAVYLCASSMGQLNQPQHFGDGTRLSIL.

This clone was found once. The chain recombines TRBV7-9 with TRBJ1-1; D is possibly TRBD1 (6 bases). CDR3 length: 17 residues. The germline V gene has CDR1 SEHNR and CDR2 FQNEAQ (reference sequence). V was clipped by 5 bases and J by 5 bases, with 24 bases between them. DNA of the CDR3: TGTGCCAGCAGCCCCTCTCGGGGACACACTCTTGGGACTGAAGCTTTCTTT. Amino acid sequence: CASSPSRGHTLGTEAFF. Supplemented by reference TRBV7-9 and TRBJ1-1, the full variable domain reads DTGVSQNPRHKITKRGQNVTFRCDPISEHNRLYWYRQTLGQGPEFLTYFQNEAQLEKSRLLSDRFSAERPKGSFSTLEIQRTEQGDSAMYLCASSPSRGHTLGTEAFFGQGTRLTVV.

The chain joins TRBV6-6 to TRBJ2-5; perhaps TRBD1 as D (6 bases). Germline V gives CDR1 MNHNY, CDR2 SVGAGI (reference sequence). The V and J ends lost 7 bases and 1 base respectively, with 16 bases between them. The CDR3 loop spans 15 amino acids. CDR3: CASTLTGTSQETQYF. The CDR3 DNA reads TGTGCCAGCACCTTAACAGGGACCTCCCAAGAGACCCAGTACTTC.

The chain carries TRBV7-9 and TRBJ1-1; D not resolved. The germline V gene has CDR1 SEHNR and CDR2 FQNEAQ (reference sequence). The CDR3 contains 13 residues. The V and J ends lost 1 base and 5 bases respectively, with 8 bases between them. The CDR3 DNA reads TGTGCCAGCAGCTTAGGGTCTGGAACTGAAGCTTTCTTT. Its protein product is CASSLGSGTEAFF.

The chain joins TRBV7-2 to TRBJ2-7, with D unclear. With 1 base removed from V and 0 bases from J, the gap between germline ends came to 10 bases. The CDR3 is 15 amino acids. The germline gives CDR1 SGHTA, CDR2 FQGNSA. Here the CDR3 DNA reads TGTGCCAGCAGCTTAGGGACGCTCGGCTCCTACGAGCAGTACTTC. Protein product: CASSLGTLGSYEQYF.